The entry below describes one T cell receptor beta chain. As yet, its antigen is unknown. A multiplex PCR was run with 60 Vbeta primers and 13 Jbeta primers. This table comes from immunoSEQ multiplex PCR, and its TCRdb copy is limited to in-frame clones, with some not included. The sample holds more than 95,000 clones; around 73% are singletons and the top ten take 1% to 1.5%. This sample is drawn from a study of cytomegalovirus exposure and HLA in healthy donors. Findings of the study overall: The dataset shows that most TCR sequences were rare, while some public TCRs occurred in many donors.

The CDR3 has 15 amino acids. Trimming took off 5 bases at V and 3 bases at J, with 17 bases between the two ends. Germline V CDR1 and CDR2: SEHNR, FQNEAQ (reference sequence). V gene TRBV7-9 combines with J gene TRBJ2-7, with a tentative D call TRBD2 (6 bases). The sequencing sample was made of PBMCs. The clonotype originates from a man younger than 40 in good health and CMV-seronegative. DNA for the CDR3: TGTGCCAGCAGCCCCTCTAGCGAAAAATACTACGAGCAGTACTTC. Amino acids: CASSPSSEKYYEQYF.